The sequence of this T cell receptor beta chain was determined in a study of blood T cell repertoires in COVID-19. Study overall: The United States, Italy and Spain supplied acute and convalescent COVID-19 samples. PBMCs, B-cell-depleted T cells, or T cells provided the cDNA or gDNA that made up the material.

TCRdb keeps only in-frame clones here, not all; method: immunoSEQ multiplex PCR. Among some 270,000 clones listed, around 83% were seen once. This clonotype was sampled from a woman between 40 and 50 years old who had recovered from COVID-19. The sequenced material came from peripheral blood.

This chain's CDR3 is CASSMLARSSQYF. The CDR3 nucleotides read TGTGCCAGTAGTATGCTGGCCAGGTCATCGCAGTATTTT. The chain couples TRBV19 to TRBJ2-3, with D hard to call. The germline CDR1 and CDR2 sequences are LNHDA and SQIVND (reference sequence). Trimming removed 3 bases from V and 10 bases from J, with 14 bases in between. This CDR3 contains 13 residues.